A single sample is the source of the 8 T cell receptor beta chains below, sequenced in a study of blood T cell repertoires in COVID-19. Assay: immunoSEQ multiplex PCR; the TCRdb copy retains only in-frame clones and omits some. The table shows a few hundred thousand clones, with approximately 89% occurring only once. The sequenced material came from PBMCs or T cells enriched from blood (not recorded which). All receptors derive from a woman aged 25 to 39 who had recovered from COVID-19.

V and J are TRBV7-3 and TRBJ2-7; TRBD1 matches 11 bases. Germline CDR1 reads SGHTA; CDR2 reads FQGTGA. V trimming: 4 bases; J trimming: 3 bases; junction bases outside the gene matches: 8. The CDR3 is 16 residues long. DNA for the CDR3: TGTGCCAGCAGCTCCACGGCCGGGACAGGGGGCTACGAGCAGTACTTC. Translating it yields CASSSTAGTGGYEQYF.

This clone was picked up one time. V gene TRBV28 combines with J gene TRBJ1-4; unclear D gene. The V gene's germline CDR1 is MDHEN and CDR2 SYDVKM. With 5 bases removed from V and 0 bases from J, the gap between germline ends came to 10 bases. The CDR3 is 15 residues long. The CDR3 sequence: CASSRHGATNEKLFF. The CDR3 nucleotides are TGTGCCAGCAGTCGTCACGGTGCAACTAATGAAAAACTGTTTTTT.

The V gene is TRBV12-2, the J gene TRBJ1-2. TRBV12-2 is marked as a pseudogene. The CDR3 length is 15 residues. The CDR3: CASPKLWGGNYGYTF. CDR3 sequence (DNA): TGTGCAAGTCCCAAACTTTGGGGGGGGAACTATGGCTACACCTTC.

The DNA for the CDR3 is TGTGCCAGCAGACGAGACAGGGGAACTGAAGCTTTCTTT. This gives the protein CASRRDRGTEAFF. J is TRBJ1-1 and V is TRBV6-5, with 8 bases matching TRBD1. Germline trimming cut 6 bases from V and 5 bases from J; bases unmatched to any gene: 5. Germline lookup yields CDR1 MNHEY and CDR2 SVGAGI. This CDR3 is built from 13 residues.

The CDR3 nucleotides read TGTGCCAGCAGCCAAGACCAGGACAGGGTAGGGTTCTTC. This gives the protein CASSQDQDRVGFF. This chain joins TRBV3-1 (or the pseudogene TRBV3-2) and TRBJ2-1; TRBD1 agrees at 8 bases. CDR1 and CDR2 (germline): LGHDT, YNNKEL (reference sequence). Trimming cost V 0 bases and J 15 bases; bases outside gene matches: 7. The CDR3 runs 13 residues.

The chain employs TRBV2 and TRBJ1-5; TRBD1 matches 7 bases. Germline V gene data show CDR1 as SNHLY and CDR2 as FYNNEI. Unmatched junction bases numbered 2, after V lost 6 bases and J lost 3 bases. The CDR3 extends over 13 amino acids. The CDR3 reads CASRDRTNQPQHF. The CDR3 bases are TGTGCCAGCAGGGACAGGACCAATCAGCCCCAGCATTTT.

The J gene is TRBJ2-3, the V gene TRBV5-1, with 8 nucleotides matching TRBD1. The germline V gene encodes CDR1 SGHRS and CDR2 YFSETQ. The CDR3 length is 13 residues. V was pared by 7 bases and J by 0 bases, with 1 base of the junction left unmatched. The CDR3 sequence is CASGQGSTDTQYF. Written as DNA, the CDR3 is TGCGCCAGCGGACAGGGCAGCACAGATACGCAGTATTTT.

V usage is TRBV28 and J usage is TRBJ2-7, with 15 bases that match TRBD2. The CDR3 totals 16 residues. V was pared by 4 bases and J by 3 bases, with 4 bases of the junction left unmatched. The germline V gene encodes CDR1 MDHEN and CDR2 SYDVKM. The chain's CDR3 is CASSSPGLAGGYEQYF. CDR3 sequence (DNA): TGTGCCAGCAGTTCTCCGGGACTAGCGGGAGGCTACGAGCAGTACTTC. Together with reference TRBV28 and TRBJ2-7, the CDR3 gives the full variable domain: DVKVTQSSRYLVKRTGEKVFLECVQDMDHENMFWYRQDPGLGLRLIYFSYDVKMKEKGDIPEGYSVSREKKERFSLILESASTNQTSMYLCASSSPGLAGGYEQYFGPGTRLTVT.